This entry is about one T cell receptor beta chain. Its antigen is as yet unknown. Germline loops: CDR1 SGHTA, CDR2 FQGNSA. The CDR3 runs to 15 residues. V lost 3 bases, J lost 6 bases, and 18 bases lay in between. This sample was taken from a study of T cell responses to AZD1222 COVID-19 vaccine. Libraries were prepared by immunoSEQ multiplex PCR; TCRdb keeps only in-frame clonotypes and omits some of them. The table includes approximately 60,000 clones, 80% to 90% detected once. Findings and limits, study-wide: Reportedly, nearly half of unique spike TCRs recognized epitopes outside B.1.351/B.1.1.7 mutations. Clonal diversity may have been underestimated, and the donors were mostly white British, with more females than males.

The chain joins TRBV7-2 to TRBJ2-7, with a tentative D call TRBD2 (6 bases). Sequencing used peripheral blood, obtained 28 days after the second AZD1222 dose. This receptor was obtained from an adult who received the AZD1222 COVID-19 vaccine. The CDR3 is CASSFPGTLKLEQYF. Written as DNA, the CDR3 is TGTGCCAGCAGCTTCCCTGGGACTCTAAAACTCGAGCAGTACTTC.